These T cell receptor beta chains were read from a single sample in a study of blood T cell repertoires in COVID-19. Sequencing used immunoSEQ multiplex PCR; TCRdb keeps in-frame clones, though not all of them. This table has about 220,000 clones, almost 90% appearing once. The sample consisted of PBMCs or T cells enriched from blood (not recorded which). The receptors were gathered from a man aged 25 to 40 who had been exposed to COVID-19. Each CDR3 is given with its conserved first and last residue. The order of the fields is CDR3 DNA, CDR3 protein, V gene, J gene, D gene, clone size. The D gene is left open where the match is weak. Rows may omit the clone size; those that give it use once, few, many or a size class.

TGTGCCAGCAGCCCACGTCTACCCCTCAACACCGGGGAGCTGTTTTTT	CASSPRLPLNTGELFF	TRBV7-9	TRBJ2-2	.	once
TGTGCCAGCAGCCCCGCAGGAAACTATGGCTACACCTTC	CASSPAGNYGYTF	TRBV11-2	TRBJ1-2	.	.
TGTGCCAGCAGTTATACTCTAGGGAGCTATGGCTACACCTTC	CASSYTLGSYGYTF	TRBV6-2/TRBV6-3	TRBJ1-2	.	.
TGTGCCAGCAGCCCCGAGTTGGGGAAGGGACTCGAGCAGTACTTC	CASSPELGKGLEQYF	TRBV14	TRBJ2-7	.	.
TGTGCCAGCAGCTTAGCTTACGAGCAGTACTTC	CASSLAYEQYF	TRBV11-2	TRBJ2-7	.	.
TGCGCCAGCAGACCCACTAGCGGCGATCTTTACAATGAGCAGTTCTTC	CASRPTSGDLYNEQFF	TRBV4-1	TRBJ2-1	TRBD2	.
TGTGCCAGCAGCCAAGTCCGGGGGTTAGGAAACACCATATATTTT	CASSQVRGLGNTIYF	TRBV3-1/TRBV3-2	TRBJ1-3	.	.
TGTGCCTGGAGTCAGACCCGGACAGGGGCTAACTATGGCTACACCTTC	CAWSQTRTGANYGYTF	TRBV30	TRBJ1-2	TRBD1	.
TGTGCCAGCAGCTTGGCCCCGACAGGGGTAAGTTCACCCCTCCACTTT	CASSLAPTGVSSPLHF	TRBV5-4	TRBJ1-6	TRBD1	.
TGTGCCAGCAGCTTAGGACACAATCAGCCCCAGCATTTT	CASSLGHNQPQHF	TRBV11-2	TRBJ1-5	.	.
TGTGCCTGGAGTGTATCAGGGTCCTACGAGCAGTACTTC	CAWSVSGSYEQYF	TRBV30	TRBJ2-7	.	.
TGTGCCAGCAGTCTAGCGGGGGGCCGGGAAGAGACCCAGTACTTC	CASSLAGGREETQYF	TRBV25-1	TRBJ2-5	TRBD2	.
TGTGCCAGCAGTGAAGGACAGAGAAATTCACCCCTCCACTTT	CASSEGQRNSPLHF	TRBV6-1	TRBJ1-6	.	.
TGCAGTGCTAGGCGGGGAGATGGCTACACCTTC	CSARRGDGYTF	TRBV20-1	TRBJ1-2	.	.
TGTGCCAGCAGCCCTAGGCCAGGGGGCGCGCCAGATACGCAGTATTTT	CASSPRPGGAPDTQYF	TRBV21-1	TRBJ2-3	.	.
TGTGCCAGCAGCCCGCTCCGGCGGACTGAAGCTTTCTTT	CASSPLRRTEAFF	TRBV4-2	TRBJ1-1	.	.
TGTGCCAGCAGCTTGGAGGAGTACAATGAGCAGTTCTTC	CASSLEEYNEQFF	TRBV5-4	TRBJ2-1	.	once
TGTGCCAGCAGCCAAGGACTAGCGGAGCAGTTCTTC	CASSQGLAEQFF	TRBV3-1/TRBV3-2	TRBJ2-1	TRBD2	.
TGTGCCAGTAGTATACCCCACGAGAAAACCAATGGCTACACCTTC	CASSIPHEKTNGYTF	TRBV19	TRBJ1-2	.	.
TGTGCCAGCAGGGCGGACAGGGGGCGCATTCAGCCCCAGCATTTT	CASRADRGRIQPQHF	TRBV2	TRBJ1-5	TRBD1	.
TGCAGCGTTGCCCTAGGGGGCAAAGCTGGCTACACCTTC	CSVALGGKAGYTF	TRBV29-1	TRBJ1-2	TRBD1	.
TGTGCCAGCAGTTATCAGGTTGCCGGGGAGCTGTTTTTT	CASSYQVAGELFF	TRBV6-5	TRBJ2-2	.	.
TGCAGCGTTGGGGGACGGGGGGAGACCTACAATGAGCAGTTCTTC	CSVGGRGETYNEQFF	TRBV29-1	TRBJ2-1	TRBD2	once
TGTGCCACCGTCCCGGGACTAGCGGGGGTCGGCTACAATGAGCAGTTCTTC	CATVPGLAGVGYNEQFF	TRBV7-9	TRBJ2-1	TRBD2	.
TGCGCCAGCAGCCAAGGAATCCGCACTAGCGGGGATACGCAGTATTTT	CASSQGIRTSGDTQYF	TRBV4-3	TRBJ2-3	TRBD2	.
TGTGCCAGCAGCTATACTAGCGCTTTCACAGATACGCAGTATTTT	CASSYTSAFTDTQYF	TRBV5-4	TRBJ2-3	TRBD2	.